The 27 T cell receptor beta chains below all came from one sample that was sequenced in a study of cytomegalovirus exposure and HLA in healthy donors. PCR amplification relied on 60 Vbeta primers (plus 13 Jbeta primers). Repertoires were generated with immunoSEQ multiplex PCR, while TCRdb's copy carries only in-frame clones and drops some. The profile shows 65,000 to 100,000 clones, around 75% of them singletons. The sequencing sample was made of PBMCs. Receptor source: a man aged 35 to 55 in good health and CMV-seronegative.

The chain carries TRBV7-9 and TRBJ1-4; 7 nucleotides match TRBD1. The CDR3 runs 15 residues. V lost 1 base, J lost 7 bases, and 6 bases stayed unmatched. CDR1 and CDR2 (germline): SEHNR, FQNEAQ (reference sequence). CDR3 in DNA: TGTGCCAGCAGCTTAGTGAGAGAGGGGGCTGAAAAACTGTTTTTT. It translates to CASSLVREGAEKLFF.

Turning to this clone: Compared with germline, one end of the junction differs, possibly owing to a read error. The CDR3 region is CSSSLTKIQGDVTEAFF. The CDR3 coding sequence is TGTTCCAGCAGCTTAACCAAAATACAGGGAGATGTGACTGAAGCTTTCTTT. V and J are TRBV7-9 and TRBJ1-1, with a tentative D call TRBD1 (6 bases). This CDR3 has 17 amino acids. The V gene's germline CDR1 is SEHNR and CDR2 FQNEAQ (reference sequence).

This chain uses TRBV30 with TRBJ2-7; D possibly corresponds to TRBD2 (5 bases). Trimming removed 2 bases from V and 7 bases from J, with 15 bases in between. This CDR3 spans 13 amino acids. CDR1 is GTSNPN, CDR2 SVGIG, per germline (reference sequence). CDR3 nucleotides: TGTGCCTGGAGTCGTGGGAGTACGGGAGAGCAGTACTTC. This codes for CAWSRGSTGEQYF.

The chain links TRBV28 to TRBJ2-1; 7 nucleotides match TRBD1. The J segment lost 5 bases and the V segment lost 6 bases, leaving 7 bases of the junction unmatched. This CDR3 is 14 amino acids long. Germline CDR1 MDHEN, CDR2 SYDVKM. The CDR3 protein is CASRTTGDHNEQFF. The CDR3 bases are TGTGCCAGCAGGACCACAGGGGATCACAATGAGCAGTTCTTC.

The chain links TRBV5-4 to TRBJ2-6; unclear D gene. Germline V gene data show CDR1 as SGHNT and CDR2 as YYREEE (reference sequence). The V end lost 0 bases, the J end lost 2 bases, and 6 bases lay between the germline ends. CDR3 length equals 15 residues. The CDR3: CASSLGAPGANVLTF. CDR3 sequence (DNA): TGTGCCAGCAGCTTGGGGGCTCCTGGGGCCAACGTCCTGACTTTC.

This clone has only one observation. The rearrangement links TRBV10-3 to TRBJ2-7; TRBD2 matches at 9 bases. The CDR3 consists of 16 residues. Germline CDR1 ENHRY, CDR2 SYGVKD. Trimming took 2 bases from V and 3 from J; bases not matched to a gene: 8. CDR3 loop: CAISEGVAGELYEQYF. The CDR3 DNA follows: TGTGCCATCAGTGAGGGTGTAGCGGGAGAACTCTACGAGCAGTACTTC.

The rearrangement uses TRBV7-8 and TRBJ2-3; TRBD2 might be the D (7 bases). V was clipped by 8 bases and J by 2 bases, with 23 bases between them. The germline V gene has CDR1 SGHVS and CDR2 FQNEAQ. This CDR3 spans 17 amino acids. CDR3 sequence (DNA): TGTGCCAGCGACGGGGGGCAGGGGTTATTCCCCACAGATACGCAGTATTTT. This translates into CASDGGQGLFPTDTQYF.

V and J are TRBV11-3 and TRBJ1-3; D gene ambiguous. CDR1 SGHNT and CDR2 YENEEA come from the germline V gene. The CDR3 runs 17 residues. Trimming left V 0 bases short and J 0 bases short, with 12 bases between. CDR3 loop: CASSLDTRRFSGNTIYF. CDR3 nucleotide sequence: TGTGCCAGCAGCTTAGATACCCGCAGGTTCTCTGGAAACACCATATATTTT.

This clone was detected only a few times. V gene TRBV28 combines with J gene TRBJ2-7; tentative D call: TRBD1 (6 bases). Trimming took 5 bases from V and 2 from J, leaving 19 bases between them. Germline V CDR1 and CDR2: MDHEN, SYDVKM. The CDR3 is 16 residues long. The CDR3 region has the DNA TGTGCCAGCAGTACTTTCCTTGGGCCAGGGGCCTACGAGCAGTACTTC. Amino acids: CASSTFLGPGAYEQYF.

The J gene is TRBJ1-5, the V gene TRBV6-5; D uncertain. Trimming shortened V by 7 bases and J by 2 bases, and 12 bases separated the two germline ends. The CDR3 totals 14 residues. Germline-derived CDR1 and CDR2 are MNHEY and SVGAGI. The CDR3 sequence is CASNGIGGNQPQHF. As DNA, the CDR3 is TGTGCCAGCAACGGGATTGGGGGCAATCAGCCCCAGCATTTT.

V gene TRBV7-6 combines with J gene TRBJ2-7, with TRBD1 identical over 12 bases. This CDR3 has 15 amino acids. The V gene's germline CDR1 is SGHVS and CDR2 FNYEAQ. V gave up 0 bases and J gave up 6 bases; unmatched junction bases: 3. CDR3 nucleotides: TGTGCCAGCAGCTTAGCGGGACAGGGGGCTCCCGAGCAGTACTTC. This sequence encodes CASSLAGQGAPEQYF.

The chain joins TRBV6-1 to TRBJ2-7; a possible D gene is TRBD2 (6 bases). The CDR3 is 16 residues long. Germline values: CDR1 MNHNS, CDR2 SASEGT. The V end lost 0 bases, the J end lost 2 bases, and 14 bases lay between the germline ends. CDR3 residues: CASSEAALGGAYEQYF. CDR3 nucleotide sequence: TGTGCCAGCAGTGAAGCCGCCCTCGGAGGGGCCTACGAGCAGTACTTC.

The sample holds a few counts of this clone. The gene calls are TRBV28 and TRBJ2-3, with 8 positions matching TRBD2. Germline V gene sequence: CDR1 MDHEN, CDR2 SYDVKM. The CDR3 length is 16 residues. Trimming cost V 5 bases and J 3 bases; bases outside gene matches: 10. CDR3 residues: CASSTGLARPTDTQYF. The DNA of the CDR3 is TGTGCCAGCAGTACAGGACTAGCTCGACCTACAGATACGCAGTATTTT.

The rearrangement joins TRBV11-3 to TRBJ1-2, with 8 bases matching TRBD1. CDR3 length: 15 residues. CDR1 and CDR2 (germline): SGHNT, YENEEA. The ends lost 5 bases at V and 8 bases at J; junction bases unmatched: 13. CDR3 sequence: CASSEPGQDAGGYTF. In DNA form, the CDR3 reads TGTGCCAGCAGCGAACCGGGACAGGATGCCGGGGGCTACACCTTC.

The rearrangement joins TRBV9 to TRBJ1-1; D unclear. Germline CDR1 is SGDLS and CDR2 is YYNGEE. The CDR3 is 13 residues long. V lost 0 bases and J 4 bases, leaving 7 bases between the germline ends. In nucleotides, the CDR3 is TGTGCCAGCAGCGTAGAGAGGTTCACTGAAGCTTTCTTT. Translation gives CASSVERFTEAFF.

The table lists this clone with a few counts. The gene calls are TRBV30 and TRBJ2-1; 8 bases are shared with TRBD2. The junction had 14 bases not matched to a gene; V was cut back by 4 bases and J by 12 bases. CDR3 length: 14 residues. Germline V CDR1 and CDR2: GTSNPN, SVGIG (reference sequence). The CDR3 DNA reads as TGTGCCTGGACCGCGCCGGGAGGGTATCAGGGGCAGTTCTTC. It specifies CAWTAPGGYQGQFF.

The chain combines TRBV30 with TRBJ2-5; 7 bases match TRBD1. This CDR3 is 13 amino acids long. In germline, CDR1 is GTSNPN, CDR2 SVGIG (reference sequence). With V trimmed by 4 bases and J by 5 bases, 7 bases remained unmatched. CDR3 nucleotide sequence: TGTGCCTGGACCCGAGGGGGCCAGGAGACCCAGTACTTC. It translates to CAWTRGGQETQYF.

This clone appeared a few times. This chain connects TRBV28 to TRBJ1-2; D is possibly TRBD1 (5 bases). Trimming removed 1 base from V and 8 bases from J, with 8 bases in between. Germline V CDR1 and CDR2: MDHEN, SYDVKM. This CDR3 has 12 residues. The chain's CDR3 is CASSLSGDGYTF. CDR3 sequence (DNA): TGTGCCAGCAGTTTATCGGGGGACGGCTACACCTTC.

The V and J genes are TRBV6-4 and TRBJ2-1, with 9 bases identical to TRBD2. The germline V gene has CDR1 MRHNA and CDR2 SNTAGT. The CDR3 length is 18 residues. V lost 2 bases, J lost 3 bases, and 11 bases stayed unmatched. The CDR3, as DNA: TGTGCCAGCAGTGACCGGGCGGGGGGGACTTTCCTCTACAATGAGCAGTTCTTC. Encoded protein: CASSDRAGGTFLYNEQFF.

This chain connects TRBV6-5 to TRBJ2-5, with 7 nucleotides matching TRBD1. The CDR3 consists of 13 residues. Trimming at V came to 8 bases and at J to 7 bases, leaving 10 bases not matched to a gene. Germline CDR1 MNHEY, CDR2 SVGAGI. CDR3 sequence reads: CASYSQGVGTQYF. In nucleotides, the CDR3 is TGTGCCAGCTACAGCCAGGGGGTGGGGACCCAGTACTTC.

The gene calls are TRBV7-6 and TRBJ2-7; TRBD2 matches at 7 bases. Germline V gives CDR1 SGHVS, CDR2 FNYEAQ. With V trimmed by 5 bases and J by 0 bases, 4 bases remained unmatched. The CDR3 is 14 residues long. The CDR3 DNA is TGTGCCAGCAGCGCCCGGGACTACTCCTACGAGCAGTACTTC. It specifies CASSARDYSYEQYF.

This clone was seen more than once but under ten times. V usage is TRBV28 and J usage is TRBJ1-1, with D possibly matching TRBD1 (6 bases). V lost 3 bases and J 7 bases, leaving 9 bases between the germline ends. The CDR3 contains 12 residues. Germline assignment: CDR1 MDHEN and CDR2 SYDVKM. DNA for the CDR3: TGTGCCAGCAGTTTGTTACAGGGTGAAGCTTTCTTT. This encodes CASSLLQGEAFF.

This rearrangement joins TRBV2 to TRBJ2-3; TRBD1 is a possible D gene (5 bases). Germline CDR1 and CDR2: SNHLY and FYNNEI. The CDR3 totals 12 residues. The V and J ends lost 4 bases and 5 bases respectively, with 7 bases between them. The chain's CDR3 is CASSVGRDTQYF. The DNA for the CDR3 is TGTGCCAGCAGTGTGGGGCGAGATACGCAGTATTTT.

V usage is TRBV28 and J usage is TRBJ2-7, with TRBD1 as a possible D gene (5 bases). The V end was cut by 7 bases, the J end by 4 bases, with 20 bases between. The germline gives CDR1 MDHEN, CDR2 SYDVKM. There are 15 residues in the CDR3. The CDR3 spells CASIPSGPGKYEQYF. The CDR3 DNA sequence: TGTGCCAGCATCCCCTCCGGGCCAGGGAAATACGAGCAGTACTTC.

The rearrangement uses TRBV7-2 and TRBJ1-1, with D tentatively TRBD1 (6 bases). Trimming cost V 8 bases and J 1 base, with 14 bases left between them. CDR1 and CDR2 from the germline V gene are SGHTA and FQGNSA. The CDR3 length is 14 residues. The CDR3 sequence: CASCIQGWNTEAFF. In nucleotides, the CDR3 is TGTGCCAGCTGCATACAGGGCTGGAACACTGAAGCTTTCTTT. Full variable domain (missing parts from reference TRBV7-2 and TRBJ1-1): GAGVSQSPSNKVTEKGKDVELRCDPISGHTALYWYRQSLGQGLEFLIYFQGNSAPDKSGLPSDRFSAERTGGSVSTLTIQRTQQEDSAVYLCASCIQGWNTEAFFGQGTRLTVV.

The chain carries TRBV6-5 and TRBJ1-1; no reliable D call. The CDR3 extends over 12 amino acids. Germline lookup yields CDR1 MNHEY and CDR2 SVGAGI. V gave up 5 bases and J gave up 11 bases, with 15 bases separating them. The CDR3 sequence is CASSELGQRAFF. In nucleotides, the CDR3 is TGTGCCAGCAGTGAATTAGGGCAGCGGGCTTTCTTT.

Here the CDR3 DNA reads TGCGCCAGCAGCCTACTAGCGAGGGGCGAAGAGACCCAGTACTTC. It is translated as CASSLLARGEETQYF. The rearrangement uses TRBV5-1 and TRBJ2-5; the match to TRBD2 covers 7 bases. The germline CDR1 and CDR2 sequences are SGHRS and YFSETQ. The CDR3 has 15 residues. The J segment lost 3 bases and the V segment lost 4 bases, leaving 9 bases of the junction unmatched.